The rows below give T cell receptor beta chains drawn from one sample of a study of blood T cell repertoires in COVID-19. The table came from immunoSEQ multiplex PCR; TCRdb's copy has only in-frame clones and leaves some out. This sample has 190,000 or so clones, with around 85% found just once. The sample was peripheral blood. These receptors originate from a man between 60 and 70 years old with COVID-19, enrolled during active disease. Both conserved end residues are part of each CDR3. Fields, in order: D gene, clone size, J gene, CDR3 length, V gene, CDR3 DNA, CDR3 protein. A D gene is named only where the DNA matches it firmly. Clone size appears in some rows only: once, few, many, or a class for an expanded clone.

TRBD1	once	TRBJ2-5	16	TRBV4-2	TGTGCCAGCAGCCCTGCCGGGACAGGCGTACAAGAGACCCAGTACTTC	CASSPAGTGVQETQYF
.	.	TRBJ1-1	14	TRBV5-6	TGTGCCAGCATCCCCTGCAGGGGAACGACTGAAGCTTTCTTT	CASIPCRGTTEAFF
TRBD1	.	TRBJ2-7	15	TRBV28	TGTGCCAGCAGGGCGCCGGGACAGGGCTCCTACGAGCAGTACTTC	CASRAPGQGSYEQYF
TRBD1	.	TRBJ1-6	16	TRBV18	TGTGCCAGCTCACCCATGACAGGGAGACTCAATTCACCCCTCCACTTT	CASSPMTGRLNSPLHF
.	.	TRBJ1-5	15	TRBV5-4	TGTGCCAGCAGCCCCGACAGAGACCCGAGTCAGCCCCAGCATTTT	CASSPDRDPSQPQHF
.	.	TRBJ2-7	12	TRBV10-2	TGCGCCAGCAGTGAGGGCGGGTACGAGCAGTACTTC	CASSEGGYEQYF
TRBD2	few	TRBJ2-7	17	TRBV3-1/TRBV3-2	TGTGCCAGCAGCCAGCCCCTGACTAGCGGGAGGGGCAACGAGCAGTACTTC	CASSQPLTSGRGNEQYF
TRBD1	.	TRBJ1-3	16	TRBV18	TGTGCCAGCTCACCAGACAGGGGCAGCTCTGGAAACACCATATATTTT	CASSPDRGSSGNTIYF
TRBD2	.	TRBJ2-2	17	TRBV5-1	TGCGCCAGCAGCACTTCCGGGACTAGCAGAAGCACCGGGGAGCTGTTTTTT	CASSTSGTSRSTGELFF
TRBD1	.	TRBJ1-2	13	TRBV27	TGTGCCAGCAGTTGGGACAGAAACTATGGCTACACCTTC	CASSWDRNYGYTF